The 5 T cell receptor beta chains in this list originate from one sample, sequenced in a study of spatial heterogeneity in lung cancer. TCRdb redid the calling of the 5' RACE reads with MiXCR, one entry per CDR3 protein. Its table records a few dozen distinct CDR3 sequences. Indicated time point: sample taken at primary tumor resection. The authors sequenced whole RNA from tumor, nontumor lung or frozen PBMC without sorting. Sequenced material: PBMCs, taken at surgery. The source of these receptors is a female donor with early-stage non-small cell lung cancer.

Of note for this clonotype: The library was prepared for alpha chains; this beta chain is a stray read, so its frequency means little. CDR3 sequence (DNA): TGTGCCACCAGTGATTGGGACTGGGGGGGAAATGAGCAGTTCTTC. Its protein product is CATSDWDWGGNEQFF. The chain carries TRBV24-1 and TRBJ2-1, with 7 bases fitting TRBD2. Germline V gene lookup returns CDR1 KGHDR and CDR2 SFDVKD. The CDR3 spans 15 residues. After removal of 2 bases from V and 7 bases from J, the junction contained 7 bases not matched to a gene.

About this clonotype: The library was prepared for alpha chains; this beta chain is a stray read, so its frequency means little. CDR3 nucleotides: TGCAGTGCTACTTCGGGTAGCGGGAGTCCCTACGAGCAGTACTTC. Protein sequence: CSATSGSGSPYEQYF. V usage is TRBV20-1 and J usage is TRBJ2-7; 9 bases are a match to TRBD2. The germline gives CDR1 DFQATT, CDR2 SNEGSKA (reference sequence). V trimming: 4 bases; J trimming: 2 bases; junction bases outside the gene matches: 9. The CDR3 runs 15 residues.

About this clonotype: Because the library targeted alpha chains, this beta chain is an off-target read whose size means little. The chain couples TRBV2 to TRBJ2-3, with D possibly matching TRBD1 (6 bases). Germline assignment: CDR1 SNHLY and CDR2 FYNNEI. Trimming took 10 bases from V and 3 from J, leaving 14 bases between them. The CDR3 has 13 amino acids. The CDR3 is CAKAGAGTDTQYF. The CDR3 coding sequence is TGTGCCAAAGCAGGGGCGGGTACAGATACGCAGTATTTT.

Relative to its sample, this clonotype is hyperexpanded (1% or more). This beta chain is an unintended read in a library built for alpha chains; its size means little. The V call is TRBV7-2, the J call TRBJ2-1; D uncertain. The CDR3 consists of 15 residues. The ends were cut back, 3 bases at V and 4 bases at J, with 13 bases in the middle. Germline CDR1 SGHTA, CDR2 FQGNSA. Here the CDR3 reads CASSFGSGGYNEQFF. In DNA form, the CDR3 reads TGTGCCAGCAGCTTTGGGTCGGGTGGGTACAATGAGCAGTTCTTC.

This clonotype is labeled as hyperexpanded. Being off target in a library aimed at alpha chains, this beta chain has a size of little meaning. This rearrangement joins TRBV14 to TRBJ2-4; D ambiguous. V lost 1 base and J lost 10, with 14 bases in between. Germline values: CDR1 SGHDN, CDR2 FVKESK. This CDR3 region has 14 residues. The CDR3 DNA sequence: TGTGCCAGCAGCCAAGTAACAGCACCCGCAATTCAGTACTTC. This gives the protein CASSQVTAPAIQYF.